The 21 T cell receptor beta chains listed next were all sequenced from one sample in a study of blood T cell repertoires in COVID-19. Measured with immunoSEQ multiplex PCR; TCRdb has only the in-frame clones, and not every one. Here the sample spans 25,000 or so clones, roughly 89% being singletons. Sequencing input: peripheral blood. These receptors were taken from a woman of 80 years or more with active or convalescent COVID-19.

This chain uses TRBV19 with TRBJ2-7; TRBD2 agrees at 7 bases. Germline trimming cut 4 bases from V and 2 bases from J; bases unmatched to any gene: 5. The CDR3 has 14 residues. Germline V gene lookup returns CDR1 LNHDA and CDR2 SQIVND (reference sequence). CDR3 sequence (DNA): TGTGCCAGTAGTAGGGGACTACGGCCCTACGAGCAGTACTTC. Translating gives CASSRGLRPYEQYF.

The V and J genes are TRBV5-1 and TRBJ2-3, with 11 bases lining up with TRBD2. The CDR3 is 15 amino acids. CDR1 is SGHRS, CDR2 YFSETQ, per germline. Trimming took 5 bases from V and 3 from J; bases not matched to a gene: 5. The CDR3 nucleotides are TGCGCCAGCAGGAGAACTAGCGGGAGTACAGATACGCAGTATTTT. Translation: CASRRTSGSTDTQYF.

The gene calls are TRBV21-1 and TRBJ2-1; the DNA was not compared with TRBD1, the D call given in the table. TRBV21-1 corresponds to a pseudogene. This CDR3 comprises 21 residues. CDR3 coding DNA: TGTGCCAGCAGCAAAGCGCGCACAGGGTGGACCGAGGACTCCGACTACAATGAGCAGTTCTTC. The encoded protein is CASSKARTGWTEDSDYNEQFF.

There are a few counts of this clone. V and J are TRBV2 and TRBJ1-2, with unresolved D. V gave up 6 bases and J gave up 0 bases, with 11 bases separating them. This CDR3 is built from 14 residues. Germline loops: CDR1 SNHLY, CDR2 FYNNEI. The CDR3 sequence: CASRSVGANYGYTF. Here the CDR3 DNA reads TGTGCCAGCAGGTCTGTTGGAGCTAACTATGGCTACACCTTC.

V is TRBV28 and J is TRBJ2-7; TRBD1 matches 7 bases. CDR1 is MDHEN and CDR2 is SYDVKM in the germline V gene. The CDR3 spans 15 residues. V lost 4 bases, J lost 1 base, and 7 bases stayed unmatched. The CDR3 sequence is CASSSLTGTSYEQYF. CDR3 bases: TGTGCCAGCAGTTCCTTGACAGGGACGTCCTACGAGCAGTACTTC. Together with reference TRBV28 and TRBJ2-7, the CDR3 gives the full variable domain: DVKVTQSSRYLVKRTGEKVFLECVQDMDHENMFWYRQDPGLGLRLIYFSYDVKMKEKGDIPEGYSVSREKKERFSLILESASTNQTSMYLCASSSLTGTSYEQYFGPGTRLTVT.

The chain recombines TRBV5-8 with TRBJ1-1; unclear D gene. This CDR3 region has 13 residues. Germline V CDR1 and CDR2: SGHTS, YDEGEE. CDR3 amino acids: CASVRVLNTEAFF. CDR3 bases: TGTGCGTCAGTTCGGGTTCTGAACACTGAAGCTTTCTTT.

This clone was observed a handful of times. V gene TRBV5-4 combines with J gene TRBJ2-3; D ambiguous. The CDR3 runs 15 residues. Trimming removed 1 base at V and 0 bases at J, with 9 bases between. Germline CDR1 SGHNT, CDR2 YYREEE (reference sequence). CDR3 loop: CASSLSLTSTDTQYF. CDR3 sequence (DNA): TGTGCCAGCAGCTTGTCTTTGACTAGCACAGATACGCAGTATTTT.

The CDR3 DNA follows: TGTGCCAGCAGCCAAGATTGGAGCGCCTACGAGCAGTACTTC. Translation: CASSQDWSAYEQYF. This chain uses TRBV4-2 with TRBJ2-7; D ambiguous. CDR1 and CDR2 (germline): LGHNA, YNFKEQ. The V gene lost 0 bases and the J gene lost 2 bases, with 8 bases spanning the gap. This CDR3 has 14 residues.

The genes are TRBV10-1 and TRBJ2-7; 8 nucleotides match TRBD1. The V and J ends lost 6 bases and 5 bases, in that order; junction bases with no gene match: 9. The CDR3 sequence is 14 residues long. The germline CDR1 and CDR2 sequences are WNHNN and SYGVQD (reference sequence). This CDR3 reads CASSSTGVGDEQYF. CDR3 sequence (DNA): TGCGCCAGCAGCTCGACAGGGGTGGGCGACGAGCAGTACTTC.

CDR3 protein: CASSYRASGRDTQYF. The CDR3 DNA follows: TGTGCCAGCAGTTATAGGGCTAGCGGGAGGGATACGCAGTATTTT. The V gene is TRBV6-6, the J gene TRBJ2-3; 11 bases are shared with TRBD2. This CDR3 spans 15 amino acids. The J segment lost 6 bases and the V segment lost 3 bases, leaving 5 bases of the junction unmatched. From germline, CDR1 is MNHNY and CDR2 SVGAGI (reference sequence).

The rearrangement uses TRBV20-1 and TRBJ1-2; perhaps TRBD1 as D (5 bases). Trimming took 3 bases from V and 5 from J, leaving 13 bases between them. There are 13 residues in the CDR3. CDR1 DFQATT and CDR2 SNEGSKA come from the germline V gene (reference sequence). The CDR3 region is CSASPGVDYGYTF. The CDR3 DNA reads as TGCAGTGCTAGTCCGGGGGTAGATTATGGCTACACCTTC.

The chain couples TRBV27 to TRBJ1-3; no reliable D call. V was shortened by 6 bases and J by 0 bases, with 6 bases between the two germline ends. From germline, CDR1 is MNHEY and CDR2 SMNVEV (reference sequence). The CDR3 covers 13 residues. This CDR3 reads CASRTSSGNTIYF. The CDR3 DNA is TGTGCCAGCAGGACTAGCTCTGGAAACACCATATATTTT.

The rearrangement joins TRBV11-2 to TRBJ1-5; TRBD1 matches 7 bases. The J segment lost 3 bases and the V segment lost 5 bases, leaving 4 bases of the junction unmatched. The length of the CDR3 is 14 residues. Germline V gene sequence: CDR1 SGHAT, CDR2 FQNNGV. The CDR3 nucleotides are TGTGCCAGCAGCGCAGGGGGACCCAATCAGCCCCAGCATTTT. This codes for CASSAGGPNQPQHF.

V and J are TRBV29-1 and TRBJ2-5; no definite D call. V was cut by 6 bases and J by 0 bases, with 11 bases left in between. CDR3 length equals 13 residues. CDR1 and CDR2 from the germline V gene are SQVTM and ANQGSEA. CDR3 sequence: CSVVQTYQETQYF. The CDR3 nucleotides read TGCAGCGTGGTACAGACGTACCAAGAGACCCAGTACTTC.

V is TRBV29-1 and J is TRBJ1-2; TRBD1 matches 8 bases. J lost 6 bases, V lost 2 bases, and 8 bases had no gene match. The CDR3 loop spans 14 amino acids. Per the germline V gene, CDR1 is SQVTM and CDR2 is ANQGSEA. The CDR3 loop reads CSVEISQGVDGYTF. The CDR3 DNA reads TGCAGCGTTGAAATTTCACAGGGGGTAGATGGCTACACCTTC.

J is TRBJ2-7 and V is TRBV5-1, with a tentative D call TRBD1 (6 bases). Germline V lookup: CDR1 SGHRS, CDR2 YFSETQ. The germline V and J ends were trimmed by 5 bases and 1 base, with 19 bases remaining between them. The CDR3 runs 16 residues. CDR3 amino acids: CASRKGDRIDSYEQYF. The CDR3, as DNA: TGCGCCAGCAGGAAAGGTGACAGGATCGATTCCTACGAGCAGTACTTC.

The rearrangement joins TRBV11-2 to TRBJ2-3; 7 bases fit TRBD1. V lost 3 bases to trimming and J lost 1 base; unmatched junction nucleotides: 7. CDR1 SGHAT and CDR2 FQNNGV come from the germline V gene. The CDR3 loop spans 16 amino acids. In nucleotides, the CDR3 is TGTGCCAGCAGCTTTTTGCCCCAGGGGGGCACAGATACGCAGTATTTT. Its translation is CASSFLPQGGTDTQYF.

This clone was observed a single time. The chain carries TRBV29-1 and TRBJ1-1, with a tentative D call TRBD1 (6 bases). This CDR3 has 13 residues. Germline CDR1 is SQVTM and CDR2 is ANQGSEA. V was cut by 6 bases and J by 3 bases, with 14 bases left in between. The CDR3 loop is CSVQQGADTEAFF. CDR3 DNA: TGCAGCGTACAACAGGGCGCGGACACTGAAGCTTTCTTT.

The V and J genes are TRBV5-1 and TRBJ1-3; 8 bases are shared with TRBD1. Germline V gene data show CDR1 as SGHRS and CDR2 as YFSETQ. The ends lost 1 base at V and 1 base at J; junction bases unmatched: 4. The CDR3 runs 16 residues. In DNA form, the CDR3 reads TGCGCCAGCAGCTTGAATCAGGGGGCTTCTGGAAACACCATATATTTT. It translates to CASSLNQGASGNTIYF.

The DNA for the CDR3 is TGTGCCAGCAGGCGTCCCCCGAGGTCTCTTGAAAGCAATCAGCCCCAGCATTTT. Its translation: CASRRPPRSLESNQPQHF. The chain uses TRBV28 and TRBJ1-5; D ambiguous. Trimming took 6 bases from V and 1 from J, leaving 22 bases between them. The CDR3 has 18 residues. In germline, CDR1 is MDHEN, CDR2 SYDVKM.

The chain links TRBV5-8 to TRBJ2-4; no clear D gene. V was trimmed by 1 base and J by 4 bases, leaving 6 bases between them. CDR3 size: 13 residues. Germline V gives CDR1 SGHTS, CDR2 YDEGEE. The CDR3 nucleotides are TGTGCCAGCAGCTTGAATGCGAAAAACATTCAGTACTTC. It specifies CASSLNAKNIQYF.